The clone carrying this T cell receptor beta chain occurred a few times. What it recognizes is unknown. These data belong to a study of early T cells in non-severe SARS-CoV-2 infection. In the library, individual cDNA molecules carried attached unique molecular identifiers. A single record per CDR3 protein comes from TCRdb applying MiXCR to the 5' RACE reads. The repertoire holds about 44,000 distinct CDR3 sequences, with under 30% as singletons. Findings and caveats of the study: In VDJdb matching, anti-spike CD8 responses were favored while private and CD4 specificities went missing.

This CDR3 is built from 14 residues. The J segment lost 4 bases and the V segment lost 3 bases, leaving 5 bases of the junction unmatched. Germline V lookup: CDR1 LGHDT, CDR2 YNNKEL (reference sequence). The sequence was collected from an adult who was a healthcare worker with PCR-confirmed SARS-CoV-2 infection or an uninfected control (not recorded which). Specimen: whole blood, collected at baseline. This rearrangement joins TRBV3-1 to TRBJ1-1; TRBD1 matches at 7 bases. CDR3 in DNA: TGTGCCAGCAGCCACTCCAGACAGGGCACTGAAGCTTTCTTT. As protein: CASSHSRQGTEAFF.